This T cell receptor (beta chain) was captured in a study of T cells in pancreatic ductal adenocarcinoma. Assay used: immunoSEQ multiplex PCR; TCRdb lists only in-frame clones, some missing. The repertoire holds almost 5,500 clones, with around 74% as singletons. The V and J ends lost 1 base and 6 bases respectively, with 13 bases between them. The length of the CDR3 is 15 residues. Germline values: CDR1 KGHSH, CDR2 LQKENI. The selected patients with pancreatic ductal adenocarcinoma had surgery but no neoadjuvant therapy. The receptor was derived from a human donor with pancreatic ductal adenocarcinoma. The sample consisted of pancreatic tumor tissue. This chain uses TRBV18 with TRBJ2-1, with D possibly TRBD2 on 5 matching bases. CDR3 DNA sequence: TGTGCCAGCTCACCACTTCGAGCGGTTCTCAATGAGCAGTTCTTC. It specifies CASSPLRAVLNEQFF.